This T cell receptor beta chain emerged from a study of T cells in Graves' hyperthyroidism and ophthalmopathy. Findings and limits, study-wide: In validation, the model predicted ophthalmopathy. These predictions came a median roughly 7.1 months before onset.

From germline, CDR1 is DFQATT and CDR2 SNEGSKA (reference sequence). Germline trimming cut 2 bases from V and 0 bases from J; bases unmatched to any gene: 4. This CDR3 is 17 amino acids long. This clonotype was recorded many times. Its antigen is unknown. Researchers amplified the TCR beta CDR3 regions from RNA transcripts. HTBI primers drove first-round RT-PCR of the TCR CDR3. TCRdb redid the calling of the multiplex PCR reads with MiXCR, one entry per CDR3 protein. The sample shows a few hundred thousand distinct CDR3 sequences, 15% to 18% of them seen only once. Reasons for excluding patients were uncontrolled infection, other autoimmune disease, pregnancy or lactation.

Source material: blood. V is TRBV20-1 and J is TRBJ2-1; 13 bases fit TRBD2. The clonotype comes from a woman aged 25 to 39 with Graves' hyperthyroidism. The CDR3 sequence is CSARSRLAGGSYNEQFF. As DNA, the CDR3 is TGCAGTGCTAGATCCAGACTAGCGGGAGGCTCCTACAATGAGCAGTTCTTC.